This T cell receptor beta chain was retrieved from a study of T cells in Graves' hyperthyroidism and ophthalmopathy. For the study at large: Blood from the periphery was taken at initial diagnosis, before any treatment.

As to this clonotype: Mismatch with germline at one junction end may stem from a read error.

TCR beta CDR3 sequences were amplified from RNA transcripts. A set of HTBI primers served as the primers for a first-round RT-PCR of the TCR CDR3. MiXCR, applied by TCRdb to the multiplex PCR reads, yields one record per CDR3 protein. The table lists roughly 350,000 distinct CDR3 sequences, about 14% of them singletons. The specimen was blood. This clonotype originated in a woman younger than 45 with Graves' hyperthyroidism.

CDR3 DNA: TGCAGTGCTGAGAAGAGGGGAGGCGACGAGCAGCACTTC. Its translation is CSAEKRGGDEQHF. This chain connects TRBV20-1 to TRBJ2-7, with a possible D match to TRBD2 (6 bases). Per germline, CDR1 DFQATT and CDR2 SNEGSKA (reference sequence). CDR3 size: 13 residues.